This T cell receptor (beta chain) is from a study of blood T cell repertoires in COVID-19. Study overall: PBMCs, B-cell-depleted T cells, or T cells were the source of the cDNA or gDNA that made up the material.

CDR1 and CDR2 from the germline V gene are SGHAT and FQDESV (reference sequence). V was cut by 2 bases and J by 2 bases, with 15 bases left in between. The CDR3 extends over 16 amino acids. Under the authors' procedure: Amplifying reference gene primers gave estimates of nucleated cell counts. Repertoires were generated with immunoSEQ multiplex PCR, while TCRdb's copy carries only in-frame clones and drops some. V and J calls and clone size are given by that table; D and trimming were obtained from the DNA. The data contain nearly 60,000 clones, about 84% of them singletons. The sequencing input was peripheral blood. The rearrangement joins TRBV11-1 to TRBJ1-1; D may be TRBD1 (6 bases). The source is a man aged 35 to 55 with active COVID-19. CDR3 sequence: CASSLRLGTINTEAFF. The CDR3 DNA follows: TGTGCCAGCAGCTTAAGATTGGGGACAATTAACACTGAAGCTTTCTTT.